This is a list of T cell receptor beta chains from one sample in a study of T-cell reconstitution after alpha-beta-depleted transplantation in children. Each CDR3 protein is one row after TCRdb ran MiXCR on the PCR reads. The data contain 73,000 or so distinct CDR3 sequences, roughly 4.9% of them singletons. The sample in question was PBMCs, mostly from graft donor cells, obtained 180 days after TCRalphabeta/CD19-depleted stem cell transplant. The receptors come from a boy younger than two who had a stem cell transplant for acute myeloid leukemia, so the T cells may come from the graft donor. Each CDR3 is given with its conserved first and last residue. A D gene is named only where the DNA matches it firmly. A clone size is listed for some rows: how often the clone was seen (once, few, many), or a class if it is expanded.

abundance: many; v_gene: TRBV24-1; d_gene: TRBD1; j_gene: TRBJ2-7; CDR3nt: TGTGCCACCAGTGATGGACAGGACCCCCGTTACGAGCAGTACTTC; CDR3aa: CATSDGQDPRYEQYF
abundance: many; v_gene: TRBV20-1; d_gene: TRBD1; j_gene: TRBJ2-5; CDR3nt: TGCAGTGCCTCCAAGACAGGGGCCCAAGAGACCCAGTACTTC; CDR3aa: CSASKTGAQETQYF
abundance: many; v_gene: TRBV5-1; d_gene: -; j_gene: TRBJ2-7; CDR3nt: TGCGCCAGCAGCTTGGCCACGGGACCCTACGAGCAGTACTTC; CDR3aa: CASSLATGPYEQYF
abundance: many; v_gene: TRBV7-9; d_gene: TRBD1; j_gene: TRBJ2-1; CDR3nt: TGTGCCAGCAGCTATACAGGGGGCCCACCGGGGAATGAGCAGTTCTTC; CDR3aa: CASSYTGGPPGNEQFF
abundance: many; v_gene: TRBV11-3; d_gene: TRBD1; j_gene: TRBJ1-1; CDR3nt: TGTGCCAGCAGCCTGGCGCGGGACAGACCACTGAACACTGAAGCTTTCTTT; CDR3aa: CASSLARDRPLNTEAFF
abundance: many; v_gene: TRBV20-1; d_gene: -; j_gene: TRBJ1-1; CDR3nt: TGCAGTGCTAGAGGGACAAGCCTAATGAACACTGAAGCTTTCTTT; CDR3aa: CSARGTSLMNTEAFF
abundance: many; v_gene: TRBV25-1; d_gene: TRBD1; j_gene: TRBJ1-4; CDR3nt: TGTGCCAGCAGGCAGACAGGGAATGAAAAACTGTTTTTT; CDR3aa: CASRQTGNEKLFF
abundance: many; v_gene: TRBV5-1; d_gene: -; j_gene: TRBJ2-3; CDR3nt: TGCGCCAGCAGCACAGACCGGAACACAGATACGCAGTATTTT; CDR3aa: CASSTDRNTDTQYF
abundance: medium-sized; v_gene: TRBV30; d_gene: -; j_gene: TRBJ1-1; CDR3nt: TGTGCCTGGAGTGTAGGCCTGGGCGCCCCGAACACTGAAGCTTTCTTT; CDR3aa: CAWSVGLGAPNTEAFF
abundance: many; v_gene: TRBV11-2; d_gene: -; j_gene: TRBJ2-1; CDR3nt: TGTGCCAGCAGCTCCCGGGTCCTCAGGGGCGGGCAGTTCTTC; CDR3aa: CASSSRVLRGGQFF
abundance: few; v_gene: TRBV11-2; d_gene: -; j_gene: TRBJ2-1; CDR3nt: TGTGCCAGCAGCTTGGGGGTGGCCCTGGCGGCCTACAATGAGCAGTTCTTC; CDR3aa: CASSLGVALAAYNEQFF
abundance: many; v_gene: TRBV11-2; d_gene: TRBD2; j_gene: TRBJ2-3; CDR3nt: TGTGCCAGCAGCTTTCAAACGGGACTAGGGACAGATACGCAGTATTTT; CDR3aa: CASSFQTGLGTDTQYF
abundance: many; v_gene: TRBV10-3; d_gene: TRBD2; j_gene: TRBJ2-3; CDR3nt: TGTGCCATCAGTGAAAACGCGGGGGGGCAGGATACGCAGTATTTT; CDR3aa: CAISENAGGQDTQYF
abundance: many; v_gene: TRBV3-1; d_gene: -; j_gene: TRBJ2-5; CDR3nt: TGTGCCAGCAGCCAGATGGACGATGAAGAGACCCAGTACTTC; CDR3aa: CASSQMDDEETQYF
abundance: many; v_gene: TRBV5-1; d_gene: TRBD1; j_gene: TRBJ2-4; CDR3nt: TGCGCCAGCAGCACAGGACAGGGTAAAAACATTCAGTACTTC; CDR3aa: CASSTGQGKNIQYF
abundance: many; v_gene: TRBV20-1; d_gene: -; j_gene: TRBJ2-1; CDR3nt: TGCAGTGCTAAGGGCAATGAGCAGTTCTTC; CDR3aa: CSAKGNEQFF
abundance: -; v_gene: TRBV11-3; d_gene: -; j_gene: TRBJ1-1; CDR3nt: TGTGCCAGCAGCTCCCTTGGGAAGGGGAACACTGAAGCTTTCTTT; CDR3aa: CASSSLGKGNTEAFF
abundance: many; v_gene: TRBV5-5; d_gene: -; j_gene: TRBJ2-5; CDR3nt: TGTGCCAGCAGCCCTACCCCCGGCCAAGAGACCCAGTACTTC; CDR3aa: CASSPTPGQETQYF
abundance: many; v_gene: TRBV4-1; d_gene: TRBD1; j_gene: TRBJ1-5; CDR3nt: TGCGCCAGCAGCCAAGGCGCCGGACAGGGCGGTCAGCCCCAGCATTTT; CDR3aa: CASSQGAGQGGQPQHF
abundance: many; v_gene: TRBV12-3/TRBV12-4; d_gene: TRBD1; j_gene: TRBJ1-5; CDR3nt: TGTGCCAGCAGACCAGGGACAGCTAATCAGCCCCAGCATTTT; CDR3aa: CASRPGTANQPQHF
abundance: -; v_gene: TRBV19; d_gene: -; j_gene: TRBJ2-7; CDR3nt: TGTGCCAGTAGCTTATCAACCGGCGGCAGCTCCTACGAGCAGTACTTC; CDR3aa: CASSLSTGGSSYEQYF
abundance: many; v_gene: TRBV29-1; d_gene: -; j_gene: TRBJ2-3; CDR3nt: TGCAGCGTTGACCGGTCTGGGCTAGCAGATACGCAGTATTTT; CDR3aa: CSVDRSGLADTQYF
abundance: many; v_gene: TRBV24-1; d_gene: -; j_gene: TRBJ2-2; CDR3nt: TGTGCCACCAGTGATCCTGGCCGGAGCACCGGGGAGCTGTTTTTT; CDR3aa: CATSDPGRSTGELFF
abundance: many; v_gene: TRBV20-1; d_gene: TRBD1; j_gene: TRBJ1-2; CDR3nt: TGCAGTGCTAGAGATCCCAGGACAGGGGCGCAGGGCTATGGCTACACCTTC; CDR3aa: CSARDPRTGAQGYGYTF
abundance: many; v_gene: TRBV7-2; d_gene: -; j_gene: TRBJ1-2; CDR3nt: TGTGCCAGCAGCTTAGACGGATTCTTAGGCTACACCTTC; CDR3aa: CASSLDGFLGYTF
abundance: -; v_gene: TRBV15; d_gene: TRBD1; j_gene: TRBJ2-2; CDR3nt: TGTGCCACCAGCAGACCTCGGACAGGGTGGGGCGGGGAGCTGTTTTTT; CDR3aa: CATSRPRTGWGGELFF